This TCR beta chain was retrieved from a study of cytomegalovirus exposure and HLA in healthy donors (dated by TCRdb to 2016 to 2017). A note on the overall study: According to an earlier analysis of 550 to 700 of the donors, some 180 million T cells yielded 117 million unique TCR beta sequences and approximately 300 Gb of sequence data. An early release that covered around 590 HLA-typed donors contained 250 to 350 gigabases of sequencing data and about 93 million unique TCR sequences. Among the 398 genotyped donors, around 79% belonged to the genetic ancestry cluster associated with self-reported Caucasian donors. The aim of the study was to test whether cataloging public T cell receptors could identify signatures of past pathogen exposure. The T cell repertoires of 700 or so subjects were profiled by immunosequencing and related to cytomegalovirus serostatus. Along with the roughly 670-subject first cohort, a separate validation cohort of over a hundred different subjects was used. To predict cytomegalovirus infection status, the study brought together high-throughput TCR immunosequencing, statistical association of individual TCRs with disease status, and machine learning. In a later analysis, previously published TCR beta repertoires from about 670 donors were re-analyzed and high-resolution HLA genotyping was added so that TCR occurrence patterns could be studied. Rather than using new phenotypic data, the later analysis identified candidate immune exposures from TCR beta sequences and from how often those sequences occurred across donors. An earlier analysis of around 640 of the donors used high-throughput TCR beta sequencing to judge whether each TCR beta V gene segment behaved as functional or pseudogenic. Donor age, sex, ethnicity and CMV serostatus were compiled together with the repertoire data. A later genetic analysis took genome-wide SNP genotypes for 398 of the 666 donors and used that subset as a discovery cohort. All discovery cohort repertoires had been generated using a single sequencing platform. Both class I and class II loci were covered by HLA typing, at four-digit resolution. The number of donors typed differed by locus, with about 620-630 for A, B, C, DRB1 and DQB1, roughly 520 for DQA1, 606 for DPA1, and around 450 for DPB1. About five DR-DQ haplotypes were handled as single units for association and clustering because linkage in the cohort was strong. Across some 400 genotyped donors of the cohort, an average of approximately 200,000 unique TCR beta nucleotide sequences per donor were sequenced, and 15% to 20% of those sequences were non-productive.

The CDR3 sequence holds 16 residues, the cysteine and phenylalanine included. Of the read, only the CDR3 DNA is kept; its 48 bases are in frame from base 1. According to the germline V gene (reference sequence), CDR1 reads SGHNT and CDR2 reads YYREEE. Trimming takes 4 bases off V and 5 bases off J; junction bases not matched to a gene: 11. Note on this clone: This receptor's antigen is unknown. Base quality data are lacking; no much larger clone is found one base away.

The cohort comprised 550 to 700 healthy bone marrow donors. All cohort members were sampled while nominally healthy, although unrecorded immune exposures were likely present. The donor tested CMV seropositive, placing the donor among the roughly 270 seropositive members of the cohort. A peripheral blood sample was provided by each donor, and peripheral blood mononuclear cells were used for TCR beta sequencing. Genomic DNA was extracted from the blood cell samples with the Qiagen DNeasy Blood Extraction Kit. Library preparation employed the immunoSEQ multiplex PCR assay. For the multiplex PCR, a mixture combining 60 forward primers for TCR Vbeta segments and 13 reverse primers for TCR Jbeta segments was used. A multiplex PCR assay on genomic DNA amplified the CDR3 region of rearranged TCR beta genes. The amplified TCR beta libraries were sequenced on the Illumina HiSeq System as 87-base-pair reads. The published analysis was carried out like this. In a later analysis, 70 million to 95 million unique TCR beta chains were counted across the roughly 670 repertoires, and around 10 million of these chains were shared by at least two donors. Raw reads were error-corrected and collapsed into unique sequences with a nearest-neighbor algorithm that merged closely related sequences to remove PCR and sequencing errors. Alignment of CDR3 sequences to IMGT reference sequences was used to assign V, D and J gene segments. Each retained sequence needed at least a six-nucleotide match to both a V gene segment and a J gene segment. Rearrangements were called productive when the CDR3 lacked stop codons and stayed in frame with V and J; all others were non-productive. CDR3 was defined according to IMGT convention as the region running from the second conserved V-encoded cysteine to the conserved J-encoded phenylalanine. The earlier analysis of about 620 of the donors excluded sequences that lacked an unambiguous match to a single V gene segment. An earlier analysis of several hundred of the donors called V segments functional above 56.7% productive rearrangements and segregating when the between-donor standard deviation exceeded 5%. A statistical classification framework was built to diagnose cytomegalovirus status from the catalog of TCR beta chain sequences. A later analysis assigned V and J genes by comparing TCR nucleotide sequences with IMGT/GENE-DB human TR gene sequences. A later analysis assigned CDR3 sequences and most-parsimonious VDJ recombination scenarios with the TCRdist pipeline. In a later analysis, each TCR beta chain was defined by its CDR3 amino acid sequence together with its V-gene family, and reads without a unique V-gene family were excluded. To address suspected cross-contamination and a sequencing artifact, a later analysis removed under 600 highly shared, low-generation-probability nucleotide sequences. A later analysis calculated a clonal expansion index for each public chain from normalized within-repertoire ranks of inferred template counts. Generation probabilities in a later analysis came from a VDJ recombination model fitted to out-of-frame rearrangements, and those results were checked against IGoR. In a later analysis, hypergeometric tests were used to score TCR-TCR, TCR-HLA and TCR-CMV co-occurrence, with a repertoire-size bias correction applied to TCR pairs. A later analysis estimated false discovery rates by permuting HLA or CMV assignments 20 times. A later analysis grouped co-occurring TCRs with DBSCAN, adding TCRdist sequence similarity when clustering within HLA-allele-positive subsets. For co-occurrence clustering, repertoires with fewer than 30,000 or more than 120,000 public chains were excluded, along with roughly 5 repertoires with anomalous nucleotide sharing. TCRdb retrieved this table from immuneACCESS and kept in-frame rearrangements only. Not all clones are present; in checked studies, unresolved V genes account for under half, and no reason is known for the remainder. D and trimming were read from the DNA, whereas the V and J calls and clone size are those reported in that table. The sample table shows roughly 100,000 clones, and approximately 79% are seen once. 19% of the sample is in the top ten clones.

What the study reported, not specific to this receptor: A later genetic analysis associated a missense DCLRE1C variant with V-gene and J-gene trimming of TCR beta chains, and an independent cohort replicated the association. A further reported finding was that TCR beta sequences accurately predicted the HLA-A and HLA-B alleles for most subjects in the first cohort. Some IMGT-functional V segments, including TRBV6-2 and TRBV6-3, could not be distinguished by the 87-base-pair reads and were therefore excluded. CMV serostatus was the only immune exposure information available for the cohort. A later analysis found that HLA-associated TCR beta chains were more clonally expanded and had lower generation probabilities than equally common non-associated chains. Most TCR sequences were seen in very few donors, while some public TCRs were found in many individuals. The earlier analysis of approximately 560 of the donors excluded 15 to 20 rarely observed V segments, including chromosome 9 orphons, because counts were too low. HLA typing was unavailable for some donors at each locus, so association tests used only the typed subset. Linkage disequilibrium might explain the correlated functional status among segregating V segments, but an unknown experimental factor could not be excluded. An earlier analysis of 587 of the donors showed that most TCR beta V segments appeared in productive rearrangements either about 87% or about 30% of the time, which broadly matched IMGT annotations. In a later analysis, the rate of TCR association differed among HLA loci, with DRB1 alleles having the most associated TCRs and HLA-C alleles having the fewest. A later genetic analysis reported fewer N-insertions in productive TCRs among donors in an Asian-associated ancestry cluster than the 666-donor mean. In this cohort, only TCR beta chains were sequenced, and detectable features were limited by the absence of alpha or paired-chain data. A later analysis found that most CMV-associated TCR beta chains appeared HLA-restricted, with HLA associations seemingly driven largely by CMV exposure. A total of around 150 TCR beta chains were listed by the study as associated with cytomegalovirus. Roughly uniform sequencing depth across donors was assumed in presence/absence analyses, although this assumption may not hold. In both the original and validation cohorts, the classifier was reported to diagnose cytomegalovirus status with high specificity and sensitivity. A group of highly shared sequence variants was considered likely to be a technical artifact of the sequencing pipeline. When HLA alleles, especially DR and DQ, strongly co-occurred, TCR associations were difficult to assign to individual alleles. A later analysis reported that several top co-occurrence clusters appeared linked to parvovirus B19, influenza, CMV and Epstein-Barr virus. Three of the identified cytomegalovirus-associated TCR beta chains were confirmed in vitro to be specific for cytomegalovirus antigens. A later analysis associated 16,951 TCR beta sequences with specific HLA alleles at a false discovery rate of 0.05. It was suggested by the authors that the approach could potentially be generalized to other disease states and immunological phenotypes.

The sample was PBMCs. Recombination joined TRBV5-4 with TRBJ2-3, and TRBD2 aligns with 9 junction nucleotides. This clonotype was obtained from a woman aged 60-75 years in good health and CMV-seropositive. The CDR3 corresponds to CASSEHPGLAGDTQYF. The sequenced DNA: TGTGCCAGCAGCGAACACCCGGGACTAGCAGGAGATACGCAGTATTTT.